Shown below are 5 T cell receptor beta chains from a single sample sequenced in a study of T cells in women clearing cervical HPV infection (dated by TCRdb to the late 2010s). Receptor amplification or capture employed the immunoSEQ multiplex PCR assay. TCRdb limited this immuneACCESS table to in-frame rearrangements with V and J called. A share of clones is missing; checked studies link under half to unresolved V genes, and the rest is unexplained. For this sample, the table gives some 31,000 clones. Of the sample, approximately 1.4% falls within the top ten clones. Input material: blood buffy coat. These receptors were obtained from a woman between 18 and 69 years old with a cervical HPV16 infection that either progressed to CIN3+ or cleared (not recorded which).

As to this clone: The read terminates 3 residues before the CDR3 end, so the remaining end is supplied by the germline J gene. The chain couples TRBV30 to TRBJ2-2, with 11 bases matching TRBD1. The germline CDR1 and CDR2 sequences are GTSNPN and SVGIG (reference sequence). The CDR3 runs 15 residues. Incomplete CDR3 DNA: TGTGCCTGGAAGTCGGGGACAGGGGGGAATTCACCG. This encodes CAWKSGTGGNSP. In full, the CDR3 is CAWKSGTGGNSPLFF.

Details on this clone: The read finishes 3 residues shy of the CDR3 end, and the germline J gene is used to complete it. The chain has TRBV5-1 and TRBJ2-3, with a tentative D call TRBD2 (6 bases). V gave up 0 bases and J gave up 2 bases, with 19 bases separating them. This CDR3 region has 18 residues. The germline gives CDR1 SGHRS, CDR2 YFSETQ. CDR3 bases read: TGCGCCAGCAGCTTGGTAAGGGGACTGCAAATAAACACAGATACG. Translated, it gives CASSLVRGLQINTDT. The full CDR3 protein reads CASSLVRGLQINTDTQYF.

Note on this clone: Read data end 3 residues before the CDR3 end; the end is taken from the germline J gene. The same CDR3 can be traced to other DNA sequences in this sample. The chain employs TRBV18 and TRBJ1-3; 8 bases are a match to TRBD1. This CDR3 contains 13 residues. The junction had 2 bases not matched to a gene; V was cut back by 8 bases and J by 2 bases. Germline V gives CDR1 KGHSH, CDR2 LQKENI. Partial CDR3 DNA: TGTGCCAGCGGACAGGGACCTGGAAACACC. Amino acid sequence: CASGQGPGNT. The CDR3 in its entirety is CASGQGPGNTIYF.

Points on this clone: The read ends 3 residues early relative to the CDR3; the germline J gene fills the gap. The gene calls are TRBV20-1 and TRBJ2-7; 10 nucleotides match TRBD1. The CDR3 spans 14 residues. J lost 2 bases, V lost 1 base, and 2 bases had no gene match. Germline loops: CDR1 DFQATT, CDR2 SNEGSKA (reference sequence). Incomplete CDR3 DNA: TGCAGTGCTAGAGCCGGACAGGGGGCCTACGAG. Protein product: CSARAGQGAYE. Given in full, the CDR3 is CSARAGQGAYEQYF.

For this clone: Sequencing ends 3 residues short of the CDR3 end; the germline J gene provides the rest. The gene calls are TRBV19 and TRBJ2-3, with TRBD1 as a possible D gene (7 bases). The CDR3 spans 15 residues. Germline CDR1 LNHDA, CDR2 SQIVND (reference sequence). The V gene lost 5 bases and the J gene lost 2 bases, with 14 bases spanning the gap. CDR3 loop: CASSGGTEATDTQYF. The covered CDR3 bases are TGTGCCAGTAGTGGCGGGACAGAAGCCACAGATACG.